A single sample gave rise to the 10 T cell receptor beta chains below, sequenced in a study of cytomegalovirus exposure and HLA in healthy donors. The study ran its PCR with 60 Vbeta and 13 Jbeta primers. Repertoires were generated with immunoSEQ multiplex PCR, while TCRdb's copy carries only in-frame clones and drops some. The sample holds 95,000 to 110,000 clones, over 60% seen once. The sequenced material came from PBMCs. The source is a man aged 60-69 years in good health and CMV-seropositive.

The rearrangement links TRBV6-1 to TRBJ1-6; D perhaps matches TRBD1 (5 bases). Germline CDR1 MNHNS, CDR2 SASEGT. CDR3 length equals 13 residues. The V end was cut by 4 bases, the J end by 10 bases, with 11 bases between. The CDR3 sequence: CASSAGSRSPLHF. The CDR3, as DNA: TGTGCCAGCAGTGCAGGGTCGAGATCACCCCTCCACTTT.

The rearrangement links TRBV6-5 to TRBJ1-6; 9 bases are shared with TRBD1. The CDR3 totals 15 residues. V gave up 5 bases and J gave up 7 bases; unmatched junction bases: 6. Germline CDR1 MNHEY, CDR2 SVGAGI. CDR3 region: CASSLQQGANSPLHF. Written as DNA, the CDR3 is TGTGCCAGCAGTCTTCAACAGGGGGCAAATTCACCCCTCCACTTT.

The chain uses TRBV7-2 and TRBJ1-5; unclear D gene. Germline V CDR1 and CDR2: SGHTA, FQGNSA. Deletions cut 1 base from V and 7 bases from J, with 8 bases between. The CDR3 sequence is 13 residues long. The DNA for the CDR3 is TGTGCCAGCAGCTTAGGGCGGCGCCAGCCCCAGCATTTT. Translating it yields CASSLGRRQPQHF.

The chain couples TRBV4-1 to TRBJ2-7; tentative D call: TRBD2 (6 bases). V was shortened by 0 bases and J by 2 bases, with 14 bases between the two germline ends. The germline gives CDR1 MGHRA, CDR2 YSYEKL. CDR3 length equals 16 residues. The DNA of the CDR3 is TGCGCCAGCAGCCAAGATCCCGGGACTGGGACCTACGAGCAGTACTTC. Protein product: CASSQDPGTGTYEQYF.

The chain employs TRBV4-3 and TRBJ2-3; TRBD1 matches 10 bases. The trim removed 0 bases at V and 4 bases at J, leaving 4 bases unmatched. There are 16 residues in the CDR3. Germline CDR1 and CDR2: LGHNA and YSLEER. CDR3 DNA sequence: TGCGCCAGCAGCCAAGATTTTGGACAGGGGGCAGATACGCAGTATTTT. Translation gives CASSQDFGQGADTQYF.

The chain recombines TRBV5-6 with TRBJ2-1, with 11 bases fitting TRBD2. The V gene end was trimmed by 4 bases and the J gene end by 8 bases; junction bases not matched to a gene: 8. CDR3 length equals 15 residues. The germline V gene encodes CDR1 SGHDT and CDR2 YYEEEE. The CDR3, as DNA: TGTGCCAGCAGCCTTAGCGGGGGGGCCCGAGATGAGCAGTTCTTC. This gives the protein CASSLSGGARDEQFF.

The rearrangement uses TRBV5-1 and TRBJ2-4, with 8 bases identical to TRBD2. The CDR3 is 14 amino acids. The V gene end was trimmed by 4 bases and the J gene end by 1 base; junction bases not matched to a gene: 1. CDR1 is SGHRS, CDR2 YFSETQ, per germline. CDR3 region: CASSPGGAKNIQYF. CDR3 nucleotides: TGCGCCAGCAGCCCGGGGGGGGCCAAAAACATTCAGTACTTC.

The chain has TRBV6-5 and TRBJ1-1; no definite D call. The V end lost 6 bases, the J end lost 5 bases, and 10 bases lay between the germline ends. CDR1 MNHEY and CDR2 SVGAGI come from the germline V gene. The CDR3 runs 12 residues. The CDR3, as DNA: TGTGCCAGCAGCCCTACGGGGACTGAAGCTTTCTTT. Its protein is CASSPTGTEAFF.

The chain combines TRBV10-3 with TRBJ1-5; 8 bases align to TRBD1. Germline values: CDR1 ENHRY, CDR2 SYGVKD. The length of the CDR3 is 16 residues. V lost 1 base to trimming and J lost 3 bases; unmatched junction nucleotides: 5. The CDR3 DNA reads TGTGCCATCAGTGAGTATCTGGACAGGGACAATCAGCCCCAGCATTTT. Its protein product is CAISEYLDRDNQPQHF.

The V and J genes are TRBV27 and TRBJ1-2, with D hard to call. This CDR3 is 12 amino acids long. Looked up from germline, CDR1 is MNHEY and CDR2 is SMNVEV (reference sequence). The V end lost 6 bases, the J end lost 6 bases, and 11 bases lay between the germline ends. CDR3 loop: CASRDFLDGYTF. Written as DNA, the CDR3 is TGTGCCAGCAGGGACTTCCTAGATGGCTACACCTTC.